These 18 T cell receptor beta chains share one sample of origin, sequenced in a study of cytomegalovirus exposure and HLA in healthy donors. PCR amplification relied on 60 Vbeta primers (plus 13 Jbeta primers). Generated by immunoSEQ multiplex PCR, the TCRdb table keeps only in-frame clones and is missing some. The sample holds about 110,000 clones, roughly 13% seen once. The sample taken for sequencing was PBMCs. The source of these receptors is a man aged 40-50 years in good health and CMV-seropositive.

The rearrangement uses TRBV5-6 and TRBJ1-1; 9 nucleotides match TRBD1. This CDR3 spans 13 amino acids. Germline V gene data show CDR1 as SGHDT and CDR2 as YYEEEE. The junction had 5 bases not matched to a gene; V was cut back by 0 bases and J by 11 bases. For the CDR3, the DNA is TGTGCCAGCAGCTTGGGGGACAGGGATATGGCTTTCTTT. Its protein is CASSLGDRDMAFF.

V gene TRBV27 combines with J gene TRBJ1-2, with TRBD1 identical over 10 bases. The CDR3 has 16 residues. Trimming at V came to 5 bases and at J to 3 bases, leaving 9 bases not matched to a gene. Germline V CDR1 and CDR2: MNHEY, SMNVEV (reference sequence). The CDR3 loop is CASSPRPGTGDYGYTF. Here the CDR3 DNA reads TGTGCCAGCAGTCCGAGACCCGGGACAGGGGACTATGGCTACACCTTC.

There are a few counts of this clone. CDR3: CASSLTSGPPYNEQFF. The CDR3 nucleotides are TGTGCCAGCAGCTTAACTAGCGGGCCACCCTACAATGAGCAGTTCTTC. The V and J genes are TRBV7-2 and TRBJ2-1, with 9 bases lining up with TRBD2. V lost 2 bases to trimming and J lost 2 bases; unmatched junction nucleotides: 4. The CDR3 is 16 residues long. Germline assignment: CDR1 SGHTA and CDR2 FQGNSA.

The chain combines TRBV18 with TRBJ2-1; maybe TRBD2 (6 bases). Looked up from germline, CDR1 is KGHSH and CDR2 is LQKENI. CDR3 size: 15 residues. V lost 6 bases and J 2 bases, leaving 14 bases between the germline ends. The CDR3 bases are TGTGCCAGCTCCGTGGCGGGATCCACCTACAATGAGCAGTTCTTC. As protein: CASSVAGSTYNEQFF.

The rearrangement joins TRBV28 to TRBJ1-1; 9 bases fit TRBD1. V shed 9 bases, J shed 2 bases, and the junction held 4 bases outside the gene matches. The CDR3 runs to 13 residues. Germline CDR1 MDHEN, CDR2 SYDVKM. CDR3 sequence reads: CASDTGGNTEAFF. The CDR3 bases are TGTGCCAGTGATACAGGGGGCAACACTGAAGCTTTCTTT. The entire variable domain, with the rest obtained from reference TRBV28 and TRBJ1-1, is as follows: DVKVTQSSRYLVKRTGEKVFLECVQDMDHENMFWYRQDPGLGLRLIYFSYDVKMKEKGDIPEGYSVSREKKERFSLILESASTNQTSMYLCASDTGGNTEAFFGQGTRLTVV.

The J gene is TRBJ1-2, the V gene TRBV30, with D uncertain. CDR1 GTSNPN and CDR2 SVGIG come from the germline V gene (reference sequence). V shed 0 bases and J shed 4 bases, with 9 bases lying between them. The CDR3 totals 13 residues. The CDR3 DNA is TGTGCCTGGAGTGTACAGCGGGGCTATGGCTACACCTTC. This encodes CAWSVQRGYGYTF.

This clone was seen more than once but under ten times. The V and J genes are TRBV6-1 and TRBJ2-5, with 8 bases lining up with TRBD2. CDR1 and CDR2 from the germline V gene are MNHNS and SASEGT. Trimming cost V 3 bases and J 4 bases; bases outside gene matches: 4. The CDR3 has 14 residues. The CDR3 DNA reads as TGTGCCAGCAGTGAGGGACTAGTAGGAGAGACCCAGTACTTC. This gives the protein CASSEGLVGETQYF.

The chain couples TRBV10-2 to TRBJ1-3; maybe TRBD1 (6 bases). CDR1 is WSHSY and CDR2 is SAAADI in the germline V gene. There are 15 residues in the CDR3. Trimming stripped 5 bases from V and 4 bases from J, with 15 bases between. The CDR3 loop reads CASSLGGQPGNTIYF. DNA of the CDR3: TGCGCCAGCAGTCTCGGGGGGCAGCCCGGAAACACCATATATTTT.

This clone has just a few counts. The chain recombines TRBV7-8 with TRBJ1-1, with 9 bases aligning to TRBD1. The CDR3 runs 16 residues. The germline gives CDR1 SGHVS, CDR2 FQNEAQ. The V and J ends lost 4 bases and 11 bases, in that order; junction bases with no gene match: 17. The CDR3 region has the DNA TGTGCCAGCAGCTCAACACGATCCGGGACAGGGACTAGGGCTTTCTTT. It translates to CASSSTRSGTGTRAFF.

The sample holds a few counts of this clone. The chain has TRBV5-1 and TRBJ2-3; 11 nucleotides agree with TRBD2. This CDR3 comprises 17 residues. The V gene's germline CDR1 is SGHRS and CDR2 YFSETQ. V shed 0 bases and J 4 bases; nucleotides not matched to a gene: 7. The CDR3 DNA is TGCGCCAGCAGCTTGGGACTAGCGGGACCAGGGGCAGATACGCAGTATTTT. It encodes CASSLGLAGPGADTQYF.

The chain links TRBV28 to TRBJ1-5, with a weak D call TRBD1 (5 bases). V was pared by 2 bases and J by 3 bases, with 8 bases between. CDR3 length equals 14 residues. Per germline, CDR1 MDHEN and CDR2 SYDVKM. CDR3 amino acids: CASSLTQANQPQHF. The CDR3 DNA reads TGTGCCAGCAGTTTAACACAGGCCAATCAGCCCCAGCATTTT.

The CDR3 region is CASIGQGPTNTEAFF. The DNA for the CDR3 is TGTGCCAGTATAGGACAGGGCCCAACGAACACTGAAGCTTTCTTT. The J gene is TRBJ1-1, the V gene TRBV19, with 8 bases lining up with TRBD1. Losses at the gene ends were 7 bases for V and 1 base for J; bases not matched to a gene: 8. The CDR3 contains 15 residues. Germline loops: CDR1 LNHDA, CDR2 SQIVND (reference sequence).

A few counts support this clone. V is TRBV9 and J is TRBJ2-3; D unclear. The CDR3 contains 16 residues. Trimming left V 0 bases short and J 1 base short, with 12 bases between. The germline V gene has CDR1 SGDLS and CDR2 YYNGEE. The CDR3 loop is CASSVAALRGTDTQYF. The CDR3 bases are TGTGCCAGCAGCGTAGCGGCCCTCCGGGGCACAGATACGCAGTATTTT.

This clone was seen a handful of times. The V gene is TRBV19, the J gene TRBJ2-2; 10 positions agree with TRBD1. This CDR3 has 17 residues. CDR1 is LNHDA, CDR2 SQIVND, per germline (reference sequence). Trimming removed 5 bases from V and 6 bases from J; junction bases left unmatched: 12. CDR3: CASSPSPGTGVSGELFF. CDR3 DNA: TGTGCCAGTAGTCCCAGCCCCGGGACAGGGGTTTCCGGGGAGCTGTTTTTT.

This clone showed up just a few times. V usage is TRBV7-3 and J usage is TRBJ2-1; perhaps TRBD2 as D (6 bases). With 5 bases removed from V and 7 bases from J, the gap between germline ends came to 12 bases. Germline V gene lookup returns CDR1 SGHTA and CDR2 FQGTGA. This CDR3 contains 13 residues. The CDR3 coding sequence is TGTGCCAGCAGCCTCCCGGGGGAAAATGAGCAGTTCTTC. It is translated as CASSLPGENEQFF. Full variable domain (rest looked up from reference TRBV7-3 and TRBJ2-1): GAGVSQTPSNKVTEKGKYVELRCDPISGHTALYWYRQSLGQGPEFLIYFQGTGAADDSGLPNDRFFAVRPEGSVSTLKIQRTERGDSAVYLCASSLPGENEQFFGPGTRLTVL.

V and J are TRBV6-5 and TRBJ1-1; 9 bases are shared with TRBD1. The CDR3 covers 16 residues. The J segment lost 4 bases and the V segment lost 3 bases, leaving 9 bases of the junction unmatched. Germline V lookup: CDR1 MNHEY, CDR2 SVGAGI. In nucleotides, the CDR3 is TGTGCCAGCAGTTATGGGGAGGGACAGGGACTCACTGAAGCTTTCTTT. Its protein is CASSYGEGQGLTEAFF.

This clone was found a few times. The CDR3 reads CASSETQGLGQPQHF. The CDR3 DNA is TGTGCCAGCAGTGAAACCCAGGGTCTAGGGCAGCCCCAGCATTTT. The chain has TRBV2 and TRBJ1-5; weak D call: TRBD1 (5 bases). The CDR3 contains 15 residues. CDR1 is SNHLY, CDR2 FYNNEI, per germline. V lost 2 bases and J 7 bases, leaving 15 bases between the germline ends.

This clone has more than one count but fewer than ten. CDR3 DNA sequence: TGTGCCAGCAGCTTCGACAGTAACACTGAAGCTTTCTTT. Its translation is CASSFDSNTEAFF. The genes are TRBV7-3 and TRBJ1-1, with D tentatively TRBD1 (5 bases). Trimming removed 3 bases at V and 2 bases at J, with 7 bases between. Germline lookup yields CDR1 SGHTA and CDR2 FQGTGA. CDR3 length: 13 residues. The whole variable domain, filled in from reference TRBV7-3 and TRBJ1-1, reads GAGVSQTPSNKVTEKGKYVELRCDPISGHTALYWYRQSLGQGPEFLIYFQGTGAADDSGLPNDRFFAVRPEGSVSTLKIQRTERGDSAVYLCASSFDSNTEAFFGQGTRLTVV.